Shown below are 24 T cell receptor beta chains from a single sample sequenced in a study of cytomegalovirus exposure and HLA in healthy donors listed by TCRdb under 2017. Libraries were prepared through the immunoSEQ multiplex PCR assay. The source is immuneACCESS, and TCRdb retained only in-frame sequences with V and J called. Part of the clones is not carried over; for the studies checked, unresolved V genes explain less than half of this, and the remainder is unexplained. Recorded for this sample are about 150,000 clones; about 88% of them occurred a single time. Together, the top ten hold 20% to 25% of the sample. The sample taken for sequencing was PBMCs. The receptors were gathered from a young man in good health and CMV-seropositive.

The chain recombines TRBV14 with TRBJ1-1; D ambiguous. The ends were cut back, 0 bases at V and 8 bases at J, with 13 bases in the middle. CDR1 and CDR2 from the germline V gene are SGHDN and FVKESK. This CDR3 has 14 amino acids. The CDR3 spells CASSQEVGGLEAFF. The CDR3 coding sequence is TGTGCCAGCAGCCAAGAGGTAGGAGGGCTCGAAGCTTTCTTT. Together with reference TRBV14 and TRBJ1-1, the CDR3 gives the full variable domain: EAGVTQFPSHSVIEKGQTVTLRCDPISGHDNLYWYRRVMGKEIKFLLHFVKESKQDESGMPNNRFLAERTGGTYSTLKVQPAELEDSGVYFCASSQEVGGLEAFFGQGTRLTVV.

This clone was observed a few times. V usage is TRBV7-8 and J usage is TRBJ1-2; TRBD1 matches at 7 bases. Trimming took 5 bases from V and 6 from J; bases not matched to a gene: 3. Germline V gene sequence: CDR1 SGHVS, CDR2 FQNEAQ. The CDR3 covers 12 residues. As DNA, the CDR3 is TGTGCCAGCAGCCCGACAGGGCATGGCTACACCTTC. As protein: CASSPTGHGYTF.

The chain combines TRBV19 with TRBJ1-5, with D tentatively TRBD1 (5 bases). Trimming cost V 3 bases and J 6 bases, with 15 bases left between them. CDR3 length equals 15 residues. Germline V gives CDR1 LNHDA, CDR2 SQIVND (reference sequence). The CDR3 reads CASSMYRSSSQPQHF. The CDR3 coding sequence is TGTGCCAGTAGTATGTACAGGTCTTCGTCTCAGCCCCAGCATTTT. The full variable domain, with the rest looked up from reference TRBV19 and TRBJ1-5, is DGGITQSPKYLFRKEGQNVTLSCEQNLNHDAMYWYRQDPGQGLRLIYYSQIVNDFQKGDIAEGYSVSREKKESFPLTVTSAQKNPTAFYLCASSMYRSSSQPQHFGDGTRLSIL.

This rearrangement joins TRBV27 to TRBJ2-6; possibly TRBD1 for D (6 bases). Germline V CDR1 and CDR2: MNHEY, SMNVEV (reference sequence). The CDR3 consists of 20 residues. Trimming pared 5 bases from V and 2 bases from J, leaving 25 bases between. CDR3 amino acids: CASSPLGVIGGLPGANVLTF. CDR3 nucleotide sequence: TGTGCCAGCAGTCCCCTGGGAGTTATAGGGGGTCTCCCTGGGGCCAACGTCCTGACTTTC.

The chain combines TRBV9 with TRBJ2-3; 8 bases match TRBD1. V trimming: 4 bases; J trimming: 4 bases; junction bases outside the gene matches: 11. Germline values: CDR1 SGDLS, CDR2 YYNGEE. There are 16 residues in the CDR3. The CDR3 sequence: CASSPRTGNRSDTQYF. The DNA for the CDR3 is TGTGCCAGCAGCCCACGGACAGGGAACAGATCAGATACGCAGTATTTT.

The V and J genes are TRBV5-5 and TRBJ1-2, with D unresolved. This CDR3 has 12 residues. Germline CDR1 SGHKS, CDR2 YYEKEE (reference sequence). Trimming shortened V by 3 bases and J by 2 bases, and 5 bases separated the two germline ends. The chain's CDR3 is CASSSRNYGYTF. The CDR3 bases are TGTGCCAGCAGCTCGAGAAACTATGGCTACACCTTC.

The chain is built from TRBV19 and TRBJ1-5, with a possible D match to TRBD1 (5 bases). This CDR3 comprises 14 residues. Per germline, CDR1 LNHDA and CDR2 SQIVND (reference sequence). The V gene lost 4 bases and the J gene lost 1 base, with 8 bases spanning the gap. Written as DNA, the CDR3 is TGTGCCAGTAGTAAAGGGGAAAGCAATCAGCCCCAGCATTTT. Translated, it gives CASSKGESNQPQHF.

This clone has more than one count but fewer than ten. The rearrangement joins TRBV4-2 to TRBJ2-7; no reliable D call. Germline V gene data show CDR1 as LGHNA and CDR2 as YNFKEQ. Trimming cost V 3 bases and J 1 base, with 16 bases left between them. The CDR3 runs to 16 residues. The CDR3 loop is CASSQASGDSSYEQYF. The CDR3 coding sequence is TGTGCCAGCAGCCAGGCCTCCGGCGACTCATCCTACGAGCAGTACTTC.

This clone was counted between two and nine times. The chain couples TRBV4-3 to TRBJ2-2; D uncertain. CDR3 length equals 17 residues. Germline assignment: CDR1 LGHNA and CDR2 YSLEER. V lost 5 bases and J lost 4, with 20 bases in between. For the CDR3, the DNA is TGCGCCAGCAGCACAACGTTAACGGGTGGTGGCACCGGGGAGCTGTTTTTT. It yields the protein CASSTTLTGGGTGELFF.

V is TRBV4-3 and J is TRBJ2-3; TRBD2 aligns across 12 bases. The CDR3 is made up of 16 amino acids. CDR1 and CDR2 (germline): LGHNA, YSLEER. The V segment lost 2 bases and the J segment 5 bases; nucleotides outside the gene matches: 5. The DNA for the CDR3 is TGCGCCAGCAGCCAACTAGCGGGGGGGCTGGAAGATACGCAGTATTTT. Translated: CASSQLAGGLEDTQYF.

This sequence joins TRBV18 and TRBJ2-5; weak D call: TRBD1 (5 bases). Trimming cost V 1 base and J 3 bases, with 6 bases left between them. The CDR3 length is 13 residues. Germline V CDR1 and CDR2: KGHSH, LQKENI. The CDR3 sequence: CASSPQGEETQYF. CDR3 bases: TGTGCCAGCTCACCACAAGGGGAAGAGACCCAGTACTTC.

This chain joins TRBV18 and TRBJ2-6; D possibly corresponds to TRBD1 (5 bases). Germline CDR1 reads KGHSH; CDR2 reads LQKENI. The V end was cut by 2 bases, the J end by 1 base, with 6 bases between. This CDR3 is built from 15 residues. The CDR3: CASSPRGSGANVLTF. DNA for the CDR3: TGTGCCAGCTCACCAAGGGGATCTGGGGCCAACGTCCTGACTTTC. Full variable domain (outside the CDR3, taken from reference TRBV18 and TRBJ2-6): NAGVMQNPRHLVRRRGQEARLRCSPMKGHSHVYWYRQLPEEGLKFMVYLQKENIIDESGMPKERFSAEFPKEGPSILRIQQVVRGDSAAYFCASSPRGSGANVLTFGAGSRLTVL.

V gene TRBV7-9 combines with J gene TRBJ1-1; tentative D call: TRBD1 (6 bases). V was trimmed by 5 bases and J by 1 base, leaving 14 bases between them. The CDR3 is made up of 15 amino acids. Germline-derived CDR1 and CDR2 are SEHNR and FQNEAQ (reference sequence). The CDR3 protein is CASSPRGLSNTEAFF. The CDR3 nucleotides read TGTGCCAGCAGCCCCAGGGGATTGTCGAACACTGAAGCTTTCTTT.

V usage is TRBV13 and J usage is TRBJ1-2; TRBD1 matches 9 bases. V lost 6 bases, J lost 5 bases, and 13 bases stayed unmatched. The germline gives CDR1 PRHDT, CDR2 FYEKMQ (reference sequence). The CDR3 is 16 residues long. The CDR3: CASRLTGGEVVYGYTF. The CDR3 nucleotides read TGTGCCAGCAGACTCACAGGGGGCGAGGTTGTGTATGGCTACACCTTC.

This clone was found a few times. The chain joins TRBV6-5 to TRBJ1-2; TRBD1 matches 9 bases. Germline-derived CDR1 and CDR2 are MNHEY and SVGAGI. Trimming cost V 7 bases and J 11 bases; bases outside gene matches: 8. The CDR3 runs to 12 residues. The CDR3 nucleotides are TGTGCCAGCAACCGACAGGGGGGCACGTACACCTTC. Protein: CASNRQGGTYTF.

The chain carries TRBV5-5 and TRBJ1-5, with TRBD1 identical over 12 bases. Germline values: CDR1 SGHKS, CDR2 YYEKEE (reference sequence). V lost 4 bases and J lost 7; bases outside the gene matches: 6. This CDR3 is built from 15 residues. CDR3 region: CASSRGTGGWQPQHF. The CDR3 bases are TGTGCCAGCAGCCGCGGGACAGGGGGCTGGCAGCCCCAGCATTTT.

The V gene is TRBV27, the J gene TRBJ2-3, with 8 bases identical to TRBD1. The ends lost 4 bases at V and 4 bases at J; junction bases unmatched: 10. This CDR3 spans 16 amino acids. CDR1 and CDR2 from the germline V gene are MNHEY and SMNVEV (reference sequence). The CDR3 nucleotides read TGTGCCAGCAGTTCATCTACGGGACAGGCCCCAGATACGCAGTATTTT. Translating it yields CASSSSTGQAPDTQYF.

The rearrangement uses TRBV19 and TRBJ2-7; 7 positions agree with TRBD1. V trimming: 6 bases; J trimming: 2 bases; junction bases outside the gene matches: 4. CDR3 length: 13 residues. Germline V gives CDR1 LNHDA, CDR2 SQIVND (reference sequence). The DNA of the CDR3 is TGTGCCAGTAGGGCAGGGGGAGCCTACGAGCAGTACTTC. Its translation: CASRAGGAYEQYF.

This chain joins TRBV5-1 and TRBJ2-4, with 8 nucleotides matching TRBD1. This CDR3 has 13 residues. The germline CDR1 and CDR2 sequences are SGHRS and YFSETQ. V was pared by 4 bases and J by 8 bases, with 5 bases of the junction left unmatched. The CDR3 reads CASSEDRADIQYF. The CDR3 DNA is TGCGCCAGCAGCGAGGACAGGGCGGACATTCAGTACTTC.

The chain links TRBV5-8 to TRBJ2-3; 9 bases are shared with TRBD1. Germline loops: CDR1 SGHTS, CDR2 YDEGEE. The CDR3 covers 15 residues. After removal of 4 bases from V and 2 bases from J, the junction contained 5 bases not matched to a gene. CDR3 DNA: TGTGCCAGCAGCGAGTACAGGGGGCCCACAGATACGCAGTATTTT. Amino acids: CASSEYRGPTDTQYF.

The V gene is TRBV4-3, the J gene TRBJ1-2; no firm D call. This CDR3 contains 16 residues. The ends were cut back, 0 bases at V and 3 bases at J, with 14 bases in the middle. Per germline, CDR1 LGHNA and CDR2 YSLEER. The CDR3 coding sequence is TGCGCCAGCAGCCAAGAAACGACGGGGAGAGACTATGGCTACACCTTC. Its protein is CASSQETTGRDYGYTF.

This chain joins TRBV6-5 and TRBJ1-2; 10 nucleotides line up with TRBD1. Germline CDR1 reads MNHEY; CDR2 reads SVGAGI. Trimming removed 6 bases from V and 1 base from J; junction bases left unmatched: 5. CDR3 length equals 15 residues. The CDR3 sequence: CASRGQGTNNYGYTF. CDR3 nucleotide sequence: TGTGCCAGCAGGGGACAGGGGACGAATAACTATGGCTACACCTTC.

The rearrangement links TRBV4-3 to TRBJ1-1, with a possible D match to TRBD1 (5 bases). V lost 1 base and J lost 4, with 19 bases in between. This CDR3 comprises 17 residues. Germline V gene sequence: CDR1 LGHNA, CDR2 YSLEER. CDR3 amino acids: CASSQAPRRVRATEAFF. The CDR3 region has the DNA TGCGCCAGCAGCCAAGCCCCCCGCAGGGTCAGGGCCACTGAAGCTTTCTTT.

This clone was seen just once. The chain links TRBV5-4 to TRBJ2-5; 7 bases agree with TRBD2. V dropped 4 bases and J dropped 2; count of bases not matched to a gene: 5. Germline CDR1 reads SGHNT; CDR2 reads YYREEE (reference sequence). The CDR3 has 14 amino acids. Here the CDR3 reads CASSNTGGQETQYF. The CDR3 nucleotides read TGTGCCAGCAGCAACACCGGGGGGCAAGAGACCCAGTACTTC.